These 23 T cell receptor beta chains were all obtained from the same sample, sequenced in a study of spatial heterogeneity in lung cancer. Documented time point: blood at routine non-recurrence follow-up after resection. Whole RNA from tumor, nontumor lung or frozen PBMC was sequenced unsorted. TCRdb reanalysed the 5' RACE reads using MiXCR and keeps one entry per CDR3 protein. The sample holds some 120,000 distinct CDR3 sequences, less than 15% seen once. This material consisted of PBMCs, taken at follow-up. These receptors were collected from a male donor with early-stage non-small cell lung cancer.

This clonotype has just a few counts. The V and J genes are TRBV18 and TRBJ2-1, with 9 bases identical to TRBD2. J gave up 9 bases and V 3 bases, and 12 bases lay outside the gene matches. This CDR3 is 16 amino acids long. Germline CDR1 KGHSH, CDR2 LQKENI. CDR3 amino acids: CASSPPLSGGPREQFF. For the CDR3, the DNA is TGTGCCAGCTCACCGCCTCTCAGCGGGGGGCCTCGTGAGCAGTTCTTC.

This clonotype has at least ten counts. CDR3 amino acids: CASSQRGQDLYGYTF. In DNA, the CDR3 is TGTGCCAGCAGCCAAAGGGGACAGGATCTCTATGGCTACACCTTC. The J gene is TRBJ1-2, the V gene TRBV4-2, with 8 bases that match TRBD1. V dropped 2 bases and J dropped 4; count of bases not matched to a gene: 6. There are 15 residues in the CDR3. The V gene's germline CDR1 is LGHNA and CDR2 YNFKEQ.

This clonotype was seen repeatedly, ten times or more. The chain links TRBV27 to TRBJ2-7; 9 bases match TRBD1. Trimming took 6 bases from V and 2 from J; bases not matched to a gene: 11. This CDR3 has 16 residues. Germline CDR1 MNHEY, CDR2 SMNVEV (reference sequence). The CDR3 loop is CASSQKGQGTPYEQYF. The CDR3, as DNA: TGTGCCAGCAGCCAAAAGGGACAGGGAACCCCCTACGAGCAGTACTTC.

There are a few counts of this clonotype. V usage is TRBV9 and J usage is TRBJ2-5; 10 bases map to TRBD1. V dropped 0 bases and J dropped 2; count of bases not matched to a gene: 4. The CDR3 sequence is 16 residues long. CDR1 and CDR2 from the germline V gene are SGDLS and YYNGEE. The CDR3 sequence: CASSVGDRGYQETQYF. CDR3 DNA: TGTGCCAGCAGCGTAGGGGACAGGGGTTATCAAGAGACCCAGTACTTC. Filled out from reference TRBV9 and TRBJ2-5, the complete variable domain reads DSGVTQTPKHLITATGQRVTLRCSPRSGDLSVYWYQQSLDQGLQFLIQYYNGEERAKGNILERFSAQQFPDLHSELNLSSLELGDSALYFCASSVGDRGYQETQYFGPGTRLLVL.

The V gene is TRBV12-3 or TRBV12-4, the J gene TRBJ2-4, with 10 nucleotides matching TRBD1. There are 16 residues in the CDR3. V trimming: 5 bases; J trimming: 7 bases; junction bases outside the gene matches: 11. The CDR3 reads CASSDPLRDRGNIQYF. CDR3 sequence (DNA): TGTGCCAGCAGTGATCCCCTCCGGGACAGGGGTAACATTCAGTACTTC.

At least ten counts were recorded for this clonotype. V is TRBV5-1 and J is TRBJ2-2; weak D call: TRBD1 (5 bases). This CDR3 has 14 residues. Germline V gives CDR1 SGHRS, CDR2 YFSETQ. V lost 2 bases and J 5 bases, leaving 10 bases between the germline ends. CDR3 sequence: CASSFKGDTGELFF. In DNA, the CDR3 is TGCGCCAGCAGCTTTAAAGGGGATACCGGGGAGCTGTTTTTT.

There are a few counts of this clonotype. This rearrangement joins TRBV13 to TRBJ1-1, with 8 bases matching TRBD1. The CDR3 totals 15 residues. Germline V lookup: CDR1 PRHDT, CDR2 FYEKMQ (reference sequence). V trimming: 2 bases; J trimming: 4 bases; junction bases outside the gene matches: 6. The CDR3 is CASSLLTGVTTEAFF. Written as DNA, the CDR3 is TGTGCCAGCAGCTTACTGACAGGGGTAACCACTGAAGCTTTCTTT.

This clonotype was counted a few times. The chain couples TRBV12-3 or TRBV12-4 to TRBJ2-4; D is unclear. V lost 0 bases and J lost 16, with 13 bases in between. The CDR3 is 12 residues long. This CDR3 is CASSLAGVRGYF. For the CDR3, the DNA is TGTGCCAGCAGTTTAGCTGGGGTGCGCGGATACTTC.

The chain recombines TRBV4-1 with TRBJ2-7; D is unclear. The V gene's germline CDR1 is MGHRA and CDR2 YSYEKL. This CDR3 has 13 amino acids. V lost 0 bases, J lost 7 bases, and 10 bases lay in between. The CDR3 nucleotides are TGCGCCAGCAGCCAAGATCGGGTCGATGAGCAGTACTTC. Translating gives CASSQDRVDEQYF.

The chain is built from TRBV2 and TRBJ2-5; TRBD1 might be the D (6 bases). The CDR3 has 15 amino acids. The germline V gene encodes CDR1 SNHLY and CDR2 FYNNEI. The V end lost 8 bases, the J end lost 1 base, and 17 bases lay between the germline ends. CDR3 bases: TGTGCCAGCCAAGACGGACAGCTGATCCAAGAGACCCAGTACTTC. It codes for CASQDGQLIQETQYF.

This chain joins TRBV14 and TRBJ1-4; D is unresolved. Germline V CDR1 and CDR2: SGHDN, FVKESK. The CDR3 runs 13 residues. V was cut by 4 bases and J by 7 bases, with 10 bases left in between. CDR3 sequence (DNA): TGTGCCAGCAGCCGCGGGAGCTTTGAAAAACTGTTTTTT. Translation: CASSRGSFEKLFF.

The chain recombines TRBV7-2 with TRBJ2-5; D uncertain. V was shortened by 5 bases and J by 2 bases, with 12 bases between the two germline ends. This CDR3 is 14 amino acids long. The germline CDR1 and CDR2 sequences are SGHTA and FQGNSA. The CDR3 here is CASSPPTEQETQYF. The CDR3 DNA follows: TGTGCCAGCAGCCCACCGACTGAACAAGAGACCCAGTACTTC.

This clonotype was counted between two and nine times. The chain recombines TRBV4-1 with TRBJ2-1; TRBD2 matches at 9 bases. CDR1 and CDR2 from the germline V gene are MGHRA and YSYEKL. V was clipped by 0 bases and J by 4 bases; unmatched bases: 4. The CDR3 contains 16 residues. CDR3 DNA: TGCGCCAGCAGCCAAGAGTCAGCGGGGGGATACAATGAGCAGTTCTTC. Amino acid sequence: CASSQESAGGYNEQFF.

The V and J genes are TRBV2 and TRBJ2-3, with 10 bases fitting TRBD2. The V gene's germline CDR1 is SNHLY and CDR2 FYNNEI. V lost 4 bases and J lost 0; bases outside the gene matches: 4. The CDR3 covers 16 residues. The CDR3 protein is CASSGGLALSTDTQYF. The CDR3 DNA is TGTGCCAGCAGTGGGGGACTAGCGCTTAGCACAGATACGCAGTATTTT.

The chain joins TRBV7-2 to TRBJ2-7; 9 bases fit TRBD2. Unmatched junction bases numbered 9, after V lost 1 base and J lost 8 bases. CDR1 is SGHTA and CDR2 is FQGNSA in the germline V gene. The CDR3 totals 15 residues. The CDR3 protein is CASSLGRGLAYQQYF. In DNA, the CDR3 is TGTGCCAGCAGCTTAGGGAGAGGACTAGCGTATCAGCAGTACTTC.

At least ten counts were recorded for this clonotype. V usage is TRBV7-9 and J usage is TRBJ2-5; TRBD1 agrees at 10 bases. The CDR3 totals 14 residues. V shed 3 bases and J 5 bases; nucleotides not matched to a gene: 3. Germline V gene sequence: CDR1 SEHNR, CDR2 FQNEAQ (reference sequence). This CDR3 is CASSLTGGGETQYF. For the CDR3, the DNA is TGTGCCAGCAGCTTGACAGGGGGCGGGGAGACCCAGTACTTC.

This chain joins TRBV7-2 and TRBJ1-4; D ambiguous. V dropped 1 base and J dropped 5 bases, with 5 bases sitting between them. From germline, CDR1 is SGHTA and CDR2 FQGNSA. CDR3 length: 13 residues. The CDR3 nucleotides are TGTGCCAGCAGCTTAGTGAAAAATGAAAAACTGTTTTTT. It translates to CASSLVKNEKLFF.

The gene calls are TRBV7-9 and TRBJ1-1; D gene unclear. V was pared by 5 bases and J by 1 base, with 11 bases between. Germline-derived CDR1 and CDR2 are SEHNR and FQNEAQ (reference sequence). The CDR3 contains 14 residues. CDR3 region: CASSVGGENTEAFF. For the CDR3, the DNA is TGTGCCAGCAGCGTCGGCGGGGAGAACACTGAAGCTTTCTTT.

This clonotype has a count of ten or more. This rearrangement joins TRBV18 to TRBJ2-5; maybe TRBD2 (5 bases). V lost 6 bases to trimming and J lost 7 bases, with 15 bases between them. Germline CDR1 is KGHSH and CDR2 is LQKENI. This CDR3 spans 13 amino acids. The CDR3 here is CASSPTTGGTQYF. The CDR3 DNA follows: TGTGCCAGCTCGCCGACTACCGGAGGGACCCAGTACTTC. Full variable domain (missing parts from reference TRBV18 and TRBJ2-5): NAGVMQNPRHLVRRRGQEARLRCSPMKGHSHVYWYRQLPEEGLKFMVYLQKENIIDESGMPKERFSAEFPKEGPSILRIQQVVRGDSAAYFCASSPTTGGTQYFGPGTRLLVL.

The chain recombines TRBV6-2 or TRBV6-3 with TRBJ2-5, with D perhaps TRBD2 (6 bases). Trimming shortened V by 4 bases and J by 2 bases, and 17 bases separated the two germline ends. The germline V gene has CDR1 MNHEY and CDR2 SVGEGT. This CDR3 comprises 16 residues. This CDR3 is CASSSPRLAGQETQYF. CDR3 nucleotide sequence: TGTGCCAGCAGTTCCCCCCGACTGGCGGGGCAAGAGACCCAGTACTTC.

This clonotype was observed at least ten times. The rearrangement links TRBV11-2 to TRBJ2-1; D is perhaps TRBD1 (6 bases). The CDR3 covers 15 residues. V was pared by 4 bases and J by 5 bases, with 15 bases between. Germline lookup yields CDR1 SGHAT and CDR2 FQNNGV. The CDR3 loop reads CASSSRGLFNNEQFF. CDR3 in DNA: TGTGCCAGCAGCTCCAGGGGTCTCTTCAACAATGAGCAGTTCTTC.

This clonotype was observed many times. One junction end does not reproduce the germline sequence, and a read error may be involved. The CDR3 loop is CASSSGQSLSVF. CDR3 coding DNA: TGTGCCAGCAGCTCCGGCCAGAGCTTGAGCGTCTTC. The chain employs TRBV7-8 and TRBJ2-1; D gene unclear. This CDR3 spans 12 amino acids. The germline V gene encodes CDR1 SGHVS and CDR2 FQNEAQ.

This clonotype appeared many times. This chain joins TRBV19 and TRBJ1-6; D unclear. V gave up 5 bases and J gave up 7 bases, with 6 bases separating them. Per the germline V gene, CDR1 is LNHDA and CDR2 is SQIVND (reference sequence). This CDR3 has 12 residues. The CDR3 coding sequence is TGTGCCAGTAGTCCTCTGAATTCACCCCTCCACTTT. It encodes CASSPLNSPLHF.